The 2 T cell receptor beta chains below all came from one sample that was sequenced in a study of blood T cell repertoires in COVID-19. Using immunoSEQ multiplex PCR, the repertoire was profiled, and TCRdb retains in-frame clones only, with some absent. Here the sample spans about 160,000 clones, 80% to 95% being singletons. The sample taken for sequencing was peripheral blood. These TCRs come from a woman aged 55-69 years with COVID-19, enrolled during active disease.

The rearrangement joins TRBV30 to TRBJ1-2; D gene ambiguous. The V end was cut by 0 bases, the J end by 7 bases, with 15 bases between. Germline V gene sequence: CDR1 GTSNPN, CDR2 SVGIG (reference sequence). The CDR3 consists of 14 residues. The CDR3 reads CAWSVLREAGGYTF. The CDR3 bases are TGTGCCTGGAGTGTACTCCGGGAAGCGGGTGGCTACACCTTC.

This clone was detected only once. The conserved phenylalanine or tryptophan is not found at the CDR3 terminus, so this likely reflects a read error. Because the CDR3's place on the DNA is in doubt, the DNA is left out and the CDR3 is given as listed by TCRdb. V and J are TRBV5-8 and TRBJ1-2. Termini included, the CDR3 measures 9 amino acids. Germline V gene sequence: CDR1 SGHTS, CDR2 YDEGEE. CDR3 residues: CASSLDFGG.